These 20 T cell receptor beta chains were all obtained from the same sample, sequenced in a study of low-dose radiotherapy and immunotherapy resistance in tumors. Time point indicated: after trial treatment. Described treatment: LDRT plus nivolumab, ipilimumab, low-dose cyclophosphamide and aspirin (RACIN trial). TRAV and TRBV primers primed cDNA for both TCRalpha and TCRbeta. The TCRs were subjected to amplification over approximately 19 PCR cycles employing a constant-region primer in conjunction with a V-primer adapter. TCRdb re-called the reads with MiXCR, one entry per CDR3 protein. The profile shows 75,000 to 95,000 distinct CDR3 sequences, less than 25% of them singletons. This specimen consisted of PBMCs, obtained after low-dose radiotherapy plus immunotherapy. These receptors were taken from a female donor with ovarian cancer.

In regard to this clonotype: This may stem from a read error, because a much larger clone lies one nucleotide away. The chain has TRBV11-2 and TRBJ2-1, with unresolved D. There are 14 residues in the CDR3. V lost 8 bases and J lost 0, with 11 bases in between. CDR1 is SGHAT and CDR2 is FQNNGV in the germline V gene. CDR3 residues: CASGLESSYNEQFF. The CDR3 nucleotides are TGTGCCAGCGGCCTCGAGAGCTCCTACAATGAGCAGTTCTTC.

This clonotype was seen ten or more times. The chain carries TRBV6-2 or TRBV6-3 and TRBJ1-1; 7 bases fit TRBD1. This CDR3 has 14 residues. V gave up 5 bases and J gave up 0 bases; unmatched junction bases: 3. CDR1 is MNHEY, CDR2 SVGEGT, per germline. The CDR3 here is CASSGGQLNTEAFF. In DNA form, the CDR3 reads TGTGCCAGCAGTGGGGGACAGTTGAACACTGAAGCTTTCTTT.

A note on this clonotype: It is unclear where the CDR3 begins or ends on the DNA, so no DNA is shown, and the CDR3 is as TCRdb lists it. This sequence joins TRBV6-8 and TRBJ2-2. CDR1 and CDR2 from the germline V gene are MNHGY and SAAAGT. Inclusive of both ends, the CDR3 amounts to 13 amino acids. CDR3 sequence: CASRENTGELFFF.

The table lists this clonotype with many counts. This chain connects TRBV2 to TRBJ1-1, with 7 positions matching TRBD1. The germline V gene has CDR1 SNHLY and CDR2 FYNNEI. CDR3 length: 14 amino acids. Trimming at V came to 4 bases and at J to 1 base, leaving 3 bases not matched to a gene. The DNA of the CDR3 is TGTGCCAGCAGTGTCGGGACAGCGAACACTGAAGCTTTCTTT. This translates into CASSVGTANTEAFF.

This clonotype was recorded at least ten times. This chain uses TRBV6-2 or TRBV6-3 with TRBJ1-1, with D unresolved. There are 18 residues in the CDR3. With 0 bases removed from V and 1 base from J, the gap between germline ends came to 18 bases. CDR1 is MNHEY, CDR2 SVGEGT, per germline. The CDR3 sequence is CASSYSTVGVFANTEAFF. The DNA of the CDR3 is TGTGCCAGCAGTTACTCGACCGTCGGGGTTTTCGCGAACACTGAAGCTTTCTTT.

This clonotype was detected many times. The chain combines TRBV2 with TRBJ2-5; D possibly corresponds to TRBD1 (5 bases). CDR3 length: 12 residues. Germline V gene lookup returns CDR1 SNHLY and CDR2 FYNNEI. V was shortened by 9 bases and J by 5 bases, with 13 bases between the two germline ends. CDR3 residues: CARTKGVETQYF. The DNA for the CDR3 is TGTGCCAGAACCAAAGGGGTGGAGACCCAGTACTTC.

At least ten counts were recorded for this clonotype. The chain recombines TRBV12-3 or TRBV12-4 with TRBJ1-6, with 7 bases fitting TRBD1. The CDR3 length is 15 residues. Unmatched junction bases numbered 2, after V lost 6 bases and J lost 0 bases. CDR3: CASSRGSSYNSPLHF. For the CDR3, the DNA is TGTGCCAGCAGCAGGGGGAGCTCCTATAATTCACCCCTCCACTTT.

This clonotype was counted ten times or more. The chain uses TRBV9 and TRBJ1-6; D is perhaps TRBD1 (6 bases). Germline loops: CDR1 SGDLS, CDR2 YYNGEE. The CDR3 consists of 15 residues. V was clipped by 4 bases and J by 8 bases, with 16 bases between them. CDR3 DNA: TGTGCCAGCAGCCTCACAACAGGGTCCCATTCACCCCTCCACTTT. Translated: CASSLTTGSHSPLHF. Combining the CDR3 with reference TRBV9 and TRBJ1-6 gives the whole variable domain DSGVTQTPKHLITATGQRVTLRCSPRSGDLSVYWYQQSLDQGLQFLIQYYNGEERAKGNILERFSAQQFPDLHSELNLSSLELGDSALYFCASSLTTGSHSPLHFGNGTRLTVT.

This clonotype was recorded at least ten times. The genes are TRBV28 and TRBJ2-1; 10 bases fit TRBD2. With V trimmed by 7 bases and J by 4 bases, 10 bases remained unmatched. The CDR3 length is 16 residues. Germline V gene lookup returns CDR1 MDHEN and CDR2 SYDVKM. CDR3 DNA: TGTGCCAGCACGGCCTTGGGAGCGGGGGGGTACAATGAGCAGTTCTTC. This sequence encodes CASTALGAGGYNEQFF.

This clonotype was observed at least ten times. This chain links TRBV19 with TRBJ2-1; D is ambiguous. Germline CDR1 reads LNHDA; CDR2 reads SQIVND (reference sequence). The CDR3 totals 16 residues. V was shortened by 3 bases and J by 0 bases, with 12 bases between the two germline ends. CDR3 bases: TGTGCCAGTAGTATGAGTCGGCACGGCTCCTACAATGAGCAGTTCTTC. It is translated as CASSMSRHGSYNEQFF.

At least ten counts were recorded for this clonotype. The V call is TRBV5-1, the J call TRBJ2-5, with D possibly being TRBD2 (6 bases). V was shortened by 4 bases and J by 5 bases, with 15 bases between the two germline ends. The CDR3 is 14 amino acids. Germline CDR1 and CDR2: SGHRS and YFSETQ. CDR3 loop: CASSQEGWAETQYF. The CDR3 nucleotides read TGCGCCAGCAGCCAGGAGGGTTGGGCGGAGACCCAGTACTTC.

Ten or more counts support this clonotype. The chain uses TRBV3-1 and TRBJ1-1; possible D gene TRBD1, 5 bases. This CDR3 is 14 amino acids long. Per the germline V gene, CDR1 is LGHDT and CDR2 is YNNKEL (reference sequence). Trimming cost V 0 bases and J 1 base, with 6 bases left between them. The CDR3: CASSQEDRNTEAFF. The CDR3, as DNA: TGTGCCAGCAGCCAAGAAGACAGGAACACTGAAGCTTTCTTT.

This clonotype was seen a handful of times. The CDR3 nucleotides read TGTGCCAGCAGTCTCCGTAGAGAAGAGCAGTTCTTC. Translating gives CASSLRREEQFF. The chain is built from TRBV6-6 and TRBJ2-1, with D hard to call. Germline V lookup: CDR1 MNHNY, CDR2 SVGAGI (reference sequence). The V gene lost 5 bases and the J gene lost 10 bases, with 12 bases spanning the gap. The CDR3 covers 12 residues.

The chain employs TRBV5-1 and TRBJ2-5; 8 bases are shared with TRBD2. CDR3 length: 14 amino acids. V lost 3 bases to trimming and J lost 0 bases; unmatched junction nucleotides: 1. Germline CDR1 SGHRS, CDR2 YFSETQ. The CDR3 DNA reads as TGCGCCAGCAGCTCGGGACTAGACCAAGAGACCCAGTACTTC. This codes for CASSSGLDQETQYF.

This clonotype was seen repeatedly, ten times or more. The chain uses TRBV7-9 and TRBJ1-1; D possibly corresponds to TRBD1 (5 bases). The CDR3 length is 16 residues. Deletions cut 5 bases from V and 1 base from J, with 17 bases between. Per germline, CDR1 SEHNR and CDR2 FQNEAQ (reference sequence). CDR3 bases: TGTGCCAGCAGCCGACGGCCGGGGGGAGCGAACACTGAAGCTTTCTTT. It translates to CASSRRPGGANTEAFF.

The CDR3 DNA sequence: TGTGCCAGCACCACAGACAGGGGCCGAAACACCATATATTTT. Translated: CASTTDRGRNTIYF. This sequence joins TRBV12-3 or TRBV12-4 and TRBJ1-3; TRBD1 matches 8 bases. The CDR3 is 14 residues long. V lost 7 bases to trimming and J lost 5 bases; unmatched junction nucleotides: 7.

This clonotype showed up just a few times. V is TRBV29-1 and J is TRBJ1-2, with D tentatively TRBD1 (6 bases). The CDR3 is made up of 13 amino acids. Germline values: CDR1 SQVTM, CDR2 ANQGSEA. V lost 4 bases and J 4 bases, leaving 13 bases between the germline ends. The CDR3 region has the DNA TGCAGCGTTGCATTCAGGGGAGGCTATGGCTACACCTTC. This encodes CSVAFRGGYGYTF.

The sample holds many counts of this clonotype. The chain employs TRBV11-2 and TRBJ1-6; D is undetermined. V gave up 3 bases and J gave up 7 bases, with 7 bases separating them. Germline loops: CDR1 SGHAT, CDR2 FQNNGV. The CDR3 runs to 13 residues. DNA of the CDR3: TGTGCCAGCAGCTTGAGGTTGAATTCACCCCTCCACTTT. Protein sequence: CASSLRLNSPLHF.

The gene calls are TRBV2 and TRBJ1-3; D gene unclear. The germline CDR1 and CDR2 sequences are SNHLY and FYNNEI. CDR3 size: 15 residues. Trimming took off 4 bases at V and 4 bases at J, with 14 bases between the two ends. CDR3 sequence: CASSARLRRGNTIYF. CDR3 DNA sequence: TGTGCCAGCAGTGCCCGTCTCAGGCGGGGAAACACCATATATTTT. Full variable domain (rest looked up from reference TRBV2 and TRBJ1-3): EPEVTQTPSHQVTQMGQEVILRCVPISNHLYFYWYRQILGQKVEFLVSFYNNEISEKSEIFDDQFSVERPDGSNFTLKIRSTKLEDSAMYFCASSARLRRGNTIYFGEGSWLTVV.

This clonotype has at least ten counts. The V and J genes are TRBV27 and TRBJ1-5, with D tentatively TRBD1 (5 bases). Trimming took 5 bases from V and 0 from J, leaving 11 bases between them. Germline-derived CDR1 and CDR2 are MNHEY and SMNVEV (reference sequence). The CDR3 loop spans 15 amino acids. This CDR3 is CASSSRQISNQPQHF. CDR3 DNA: TGTGCCAGCAGTAGCCGACAGATTAGCAATCAGCCCCAGCATTTT.